The subject of this entry is one TCR beta chain. Data came from immunoSEQ multiplex PCR; TCRdb stores just in-frame clones and leaves some out. The repertoire holds about 120,000 clones, 87% seen once, with 12% in the top ten. This specimen comes from a study of T cell responses to AZD1222 COVID-19 vaccine. This sequence was found in an adult in good health. The specimen comprised peripheral blood, sampled on day 0 of AZD1222 vaccination.

This chain's CDR3 is CASSSPSFHNEQFF. CDR3 in DNA: TGTGCCAGCAGTTCGCCCAGCTTCCACAATGAGCAGTTCTTC. This rearrangement joins TRBV28 to TRBJ2-1; the D is unclear. V lost 4 bases and J lost 5, with 12 bases in between. This CDR3 is built from 14 residues. Germline CDR1 reads MDHEN; CDR2 reads SYDVKM. The variable domain in full, completed from reference TRBV28 and TRBJ2-1, reads DVKVTQSSRYLVKRTGEKVFLECVQDMDHENMFWYRQDPGLGLRLIYFSYDVKMKEKGDIPEGYSVSREKKERFSLILESASTNQTSMYLCASSSPSFHNEQFFGPGTRLTVL.